These T cell receptor beta chains were read from a single sample in a study of cytomegalovirus exposure and HLA in healthy donors. Measured with immunoSEQ multiplex PCR; TCRdb has only the in-frame clones, and not every one. The table for this sample gives approximately 150,000 clones. The sequencing sample was made of PBMCs. Receptors were obtained from a woman between 45 and 60 years old in good health and CMV-seronegative. The CDR3 runs from the conserved cysteine through the conserved F or W. D genes are given only for firm matches.

TRBJ1-4	TRBD1	TRBV18	13	CASSPQGVEKLFF	TGTGCCAGCTCGCCACAGGGGGTTGAAAAACTGTTTTTT
TRBJ2-1	TRBD2	TRBV4-2	18	CASSQDQRLAGGPYEQFF	TGTGCCAGCAGCCAAGATCAGAGGCTAGCGGGGGGTCCATATGAGCAGTTCTTC
TRBJ2-1	TRBD2	TRBV2	15	CASRVAGGPHNEQFF	TGTGCCAGCAGGGTAGCGGGAGGGCCCCACAATGAGCAGTTCTTC
TRBJ2-3	NA	TRBV4-1	16	CASSQSLETLTDTQYF	TGCGCCAGCAGCCAATCATTAGAAACTCTCACAGATACGCAGTATTTT
TRBJ2-7	NA	TRBV5-1	15	CASSLGQGGSYEQYF	TGCGCCAGCAGCTTGGGGCAGGGGGGTTCCTACGAGCAGTACTTC
TRBJ2-7	NA	TRBV28	12	CASSPDSYEQYF	TGTGCCAGCAGTCCCGACAGTTACGAGCAGTACTTC
TRBJ1-1	NA	TRBV28	14	CASSPGQINTEAFF	TGTGCCAGCAGCCCTGGACAGATAAACACTGAAGCTTTCTTT
TRBJ1-2	NA	TRBV19	14	CASKESGVNYGYTF	TGTGCCAGCAAAGAGTCGGGAGTTAACTATGGCTACACCTTC
TRBJ2-7	TRBD1	TRBV28	14	CASSLPGTVYEQYF	TGTGCCAGCAGTTTACCCGGGACAGTATACGAGCAGTACTTC
TRBJ2-3	TRBD1	TRBV7-2	16	CASSLVPGGAGDTQYF	TGTGCCAGCAGCTTAGTCCCAGGGGGCGCGGGAGATACGCAGTATTTT
TRBJ2-2	TRBD1	TRBV5-1	15	CASSEGQGHTGELFF	TGCGCCAGCAGCGAGGGACAGGGGCACACCGGGGAGCTGTTTTTT